The rows below give T cell receptor beta chains drawn from one sample of a study of shared clonotypes between healthy human individuals. This table comes from immunoSEQ multiplex PCR, and its TCRdb copy is limited to in-frame clones, with some not included. The profile covers about 480,000 clones, with around 79% appearing a single time and around 12% taken by the ten largest. Sequencing was done on a sample of PBMCs. The receptor source for this set is a middle-aged woman in good health. Some clones in this sample may be carry-over from other donors' samples. Both conserved end residues are part of each CDR3. A D gene is named only where the DNA matches it firmly. Only some rows state a clone size, as once, few, many or a class for expanded clones.

TRBJ1-2 TRBD1 TRBV28 . CASSWGTGGFYGYTF TGTGCCAGCAGTTGGGGGACAGGGGGTTTCTATGGCTACACCTTC
TRBJ2-1 . TRBV27 . CASSLGLPQYNEQFF TGTGCCAGCAGTTTAGGTCTTCCACAGTACAATGAGCAGTTCTTC
TRBJ2-7 . TRBV11-2 few CASSLDPPVFLGNEQYF TGTGCCAGCAGCTTAGATCCCCCGGTTTTTCTAGGGAACGAGCAGTACTTC
TRBJ2-3 TRBD2 TRBV4-3 once CASSQDLASGATDTQYF TGCGCCAGCAGCCAAGATTTGGCTAGCGGGGCCACAGATACGCAGTATTTT
TRBJ2-2 TRBD2 TRBV19 . CASSPGLAGGPSKTGELFF TGTGCCAGTAGTCCGGGACTAGCGGGAGGGCCCTCGAAGACCGGGGAGCTGTTTTTT
TRBJ1-4 . TRBV19 . CASSVKSGEKLFF TGTGCCAGTAGTGTTAAGTCGGGTGAAAAACTGTTTTTT
TRBJ1-2 . TRBV10-2 few CASSEGVRGYTF TGCGCCAGCAGTGAGGGGGTGAGGGGCTACACCTTC
TRBJ1-2 . TRBV18 . CASSPRDPNYGYTF TGTGCCAGCTCCCCCCGGGATCCTAACTATGGCTACACCTTC
TRBJ2-1 TRBD1 TRBV5-3 . CARSPGQGREQFF TGTGCCAGAAGCCCCGGACAGGGCCGAGAGCAGTTCTTC
TRBJ1-4 . TRBV11-2 . CASSLDPSDTELGKLFF TGTGCCAGCAGCTTAGATCCATCAGACACTGAGTTGGGAAAACTGTTTTTT
TRBJ1-5 . TRBV30 many CAWSSKGGEPQHF TGTGCCTGGAGCTCTAAGGGCGGGGAGCCCCAGCATTTT
TRBJ1-5 . TRBV4-1 . CASSQPRKGQPQHF TGCGCCAGCAGCCAACCCCGAAAGGGTCAGCCCCAGCATTTT
TRBJ2-5 TRBD1 TRBV29-1 . CSVEDFEGAETQYF TGCAGCGTTGAAGATTTTGAGGGGGCGGAGACCCAGTACTTC
TRBJ2-3 . TRBV19 . CASSIPGQGATDTQYF TGTGCCAGTAGTATCCCCGGTCAGGGCGCCACAGATACGCAGTATTTT
TRBJ2-2 . TRBV7-3 . CASSYDRNTGELFF TGTGCCAGCAGCTATGACAGGAACACCGGGGAGCTGTTTTTT
TRBJ1-1 TRBD1 TRBV7-6 . CASSLNRGGTEAFF TGTGCCAGCAGCTTAAACAGGGGGGGCACTGAAGCTTTCTTT
TRBJ2-2 TRBD2 TRBV5-1 . CASSPGGMNTGELFF TGCGCCAGCAGCCCCGGGGGGATGAACACCGGGGAGCTGTTTTTT
TRBJ1-2 . TRBV9 . CASSVAGRTYGYTF TGTGCCAGCAGCGTAGCTGGCAGGACCTATGGCTACACCTTC
TRBJ2-7 . TRBV7-3 . CASTPKTGNYEQYF TGTGCCAGCACCCCTAAGACAGGTAACTACGAGCAGTACTTC
TRBJ2-1 TRBD2 TRBV7-9 . CASSLVGSGRSYNEQFF TGTGCCAGCAGCTTAGTGGGCAGCGGGAGATCCTACAATGAGCAGTTCTTC
TRBJ1-1 . TRBV15 . CATSRDLGGDEAFF TGTGCCACCAGCAGAGATCTGGGGGGGGATGAAGCTTTCTTT
TRBJ2-3 . TRBV7-2 . CASSPQGSTDTQYF TGTGCCAGCAGCCCACAGGGTAGCACAGATACGCAGTATTTT
TRBJ2-5 . TRBV2 . CASRTTRGETQYF TGTGCCAGCAGGACGACTAGAGGGGAGACCCAGTACTTC
TRBJ2-3 TRBD1 TRBV19 . CASSIQGASDTQYF TGTGCCAGTAGTATACAGGGGGCTTCAGATACGCAGTATTTT
TRBJ2-7 TRBD1 TRBV2 . CASRWTGGLYEQYF TGTGCCAGCAGGTGGACAGGGGGCCTCTACGAGCAGTACTTC